This T cell receptor beta chain was retrieved from a study of T cell repertoires in cytomegalovirus infection. The wider study: HLA-C-restricted CMV epitopes, recently identified, and well-studied HLA-B-restricted ones were used by the study.

TCRdb reprocessed the reads via MiXCR and lists one record per CDR3 protein. The sample has approximately 76,000 distinct CDR3 sequences; about 24% are singletons. Concerning this clonotype: The antigen remains undetermined. Since a much larger clone is just one base distant, this may be a read error.

This specimen was CD8+ T cells from cultured PBMCs, taken from culture after CMV antigen stimulation. The clonotype was recovered from a human donor in good health (CMV status not recorded). Some clones in this sample may be carry-over from other donors' samples.

The CDR3 DNA sequence: TGTGCCAGCAGTCAAACAGGAGCGGGCACCGAGGAGCTGTTTTTT. Translation: CASSQTGAGTEELFF. The chain combines TRBV6-2 or TRBV6-3 with TRBJ2-2, with D maybe TRBD2 (6 bases). The CDR3 loop spans 15 amino acids. Germline V gives CDR1 MNHEY, CDR2 SVGEGT.